This is a list of T cell receptor beta chains from one sample in a study of CD8 T cells in Susac syndrome. MiXCR was run by TCRdb on the immunoSEQ multiplex PCR reads, yielding one entry per CDR3 protein. The sample has some 140,000 distinct CDR3 sequences; 90% to 95% are singletons. The material sequenced was CD8+ T cells from PBMCs. Receptor source: a human donor with multiple sclerosis. Both conserved end residues are part of each CDR3. D genes are given only for firm matches. Not all rows give a size; the values are once, few, many and, for expanded clones, a class.

j_gene	abundance	d_gene	v_gene	CDR3nt	CDR3aa
TRBJ1-5	.	.	TRBV20-1	TGCAGTGCTAGAGAGGGGGAACAGCCCCAGCATTTT	CSAREGEQPQHF
TRBJ2-4	.	TRBD1	TRBV13	TGTGCCAGCAGCCCCCAGACAGGGGAAAACACCAAAAACATTCAGTACTTC	CASSPQTGENTKNIQYF
TRBJ2-5	.	TRBD2	TRBV5-4	TGTGCCAGCAGCCTCGGGGGGGTGACCCAGTACTTC	CASSLGGVTQYF
TRBJ2-7	.	.	TRBV15	TGTGCCGAAACCGGGGACGAGCAGTACTTC	CAETGDEQYF
TRBJ2-2	few	.	TRBV3-1	TGTGCCAGCAGCCAAGACTTGGGGCCGGGGGAGCTGTTTTTT	CASSQDLGPGELFF
TRBJ2-5	.	TRBD1	TRBV7-9	TGTGCCAGCAGTCCGACAGGGGGAGAGACCCAGTACTTC	CASSPTGGETQYF
TRBJ1-1	.	TRBD1	TRBV5-5	TGTGCCAGCAGGGGGGACAGGGCCGATGAAGCTTTCTTT	CASRGDRADEAFF
TRBJ2-5	.	.	TRBV5-6	TGTGCCAGCAGCTTGGTCCCCCAAGAGACCCAGTACTTC	CASSLVPQETQYF
TRBJ1-3	.	.	TRBV12-3/TRBV12-4	TGTGCCAGCAGTCCCCCAAGCTCTGGAAACACCATATATTTT	CASSPPSSGNTIYF
TRBJ2-2	once	TRBD2	TRBV12-3/TRBV12-4	TGTGCCAGCAGTCTTGTACTAGCGGCGAACACCGGGGAGCTGTTTTTT	CASSLVLAANTGELFF
TRBJ2-7	.	.	TRBV29-1	TGCAGCGGGACTCCGGCCCTGGGCGGGGAGCAGTACTTC	CSGTPALGGEQYF
TRBJ2-7	.	TRBD2	TRBV6-5	TGTGCCAGCAGTTTCGCCGGGACTAGTTCGGAGCAGTACTTC	CASSFAGTSSEQYF
TRBJ2-1	.	.	TRBV19	TGTGCCAGTAGTAGACAGATCAATGAGCAGTTCTTC	CASSRQINEQFF
TRBJ2-1	.	.	TRBV4-3	TGCGCCAGCAGCCAAGTGCCCAGCGCTGAGCAGTTCTTC	CASSQVPSAEQFF
TRBJ1-1	.	.	TRBV6-4	TGTGCCAGCAGTGAGGGGATTGGCACTGAAGCTTTCTTT	CASSEGIGTEAFF
TRBJ1-1	once	.	TRBV2	TGTGCCAGCAGTGTCGGGGGGGAAGCTTTCTTT	CASSVGGEAFF
TRBJ1-1	.	.	TRBV3-1	TGTGCCAGCAGCCAAGAAGGGGGATGGAGCACTGAAGCTTTCTTT	CASSQEGGWSTEAFF
TRBJ2-7	.	.	TRBV7-8	TGTGCCAGCAGCTTAGGGGGTCCCTTTTCGTACGAGCAGTACTTC	CASSLGGPFSYEQYF
TRBJ2-3	.	.	TRBV27	TGTGCCAGCAGTTGGAGATCAGGCACAGATACGCAGTATTTT	CASSWRSGTDTQYF
TRBJ1-2	once	TRBD1	TRBV7-9	TGTGCCAGCAGCTTAGGGGCAGGGGGCGATGGCTACACCTTC	CASSLGAGGDGYTF
TRBJ2-7	once	.	TRBV4-3	TGCGCCAGCAGCCAAGTTTTCGGGACTGACTACGAGCAGTACTTC	CASSQVFGTDYEQYF
TRBJ2-7	.	TRBD2	TRBV20-1	TGCAGTGCTAGAGGGGAAGCGGGAGCGACCTACGAGCAGTACTTC	CSARGEAGATYEQYF
TRBJ2-1	.	.	TRBV5-1	TGCGCCAGCAGCGCAGATCAGACGGCCCGCGGCTATGAGCAGTTCTTC	CASSADQTARGYEQFF
TRBJ2-7	.	.	TRBV29-1	TGCAGCGTCGGGGACACTAGCTCCTACGAGCAGTACTTC	CSVGDTSSYEQYF
TRBJ2-1	.	.	TRBV29-1	TGCAGCTCTCACTTCCGGGACTCCAATGAGCAGTTCTTC	CSSHFRDSNEQFF
TRBJ2-1	.	TRBD2	TRBV27	TGTGCCAGCGTCTCCATTACTAGCGGGAGGGGCAATGAGCAGTTCTTC	CASVSITSGRGNEQFF
TRBJ2-3	.	TRBD1	TRBV20-1	TGCAGTGCTACCGGGACAGCCCGCACAGATACGCAGTATTTT	CSATGTARTDTQYF
TRBJ2-7	.	.	TRBV7-9	TGTGCCAGCAGCCCCAGGGACAACTCCTACGAGCAGTACTTC	CASSPRDNSYEQYF
TRBJ2-1	.	.	TRBV4-2	TGTGCCAGCAGTCCTGGACCCAATGAGCAGTTCTTC	CASSPGPNEQFF
TRBJ1-3	.	.	TRBV30	TGTGCCTGGACAGGGATTGGAAACACCATATATTTT	CAWTGIGNTIYF
TRBJ2-1	.	TRBD2	TRBV27	TGTGCCAGCGGACTAGCGGACAATGAGCAGTTCTTC	CASGLADNEQFF
TRBJ2-7	.	TRBD1	TRBV4-3	TGCGCCAGCAGCCATACCCGGGACAGGGAGGACTACGAGCAGTACTTC	CASSHTRDREDYEQYF
TRBJ2-4	.	.	TRBV4-1	TGCGCCAGCAGCCAATTGGTGGCCAGACGAGACATTCAGTACTTC	CASSQLVARRDIQYF
TRBJ2-7	.	.	TRBV10-2	TGCGCCAGCAGTTCCCCCGACTGGTATAACTACGAGCAGTACTTC	CASSSPDWYNYEQYF
TRBJ2-4	.	.	TRBV30	TGTGCCTGGAGTTTGATGTCCCCCCAGGGCATTCAGTACTTC	CAWSLMSPQGIQYF
TRBJ2-7	.	.	TRBV12-3/TRBV12-4	TGTGCCAGCAGGCCCCTGTGGGGAGCTGGCGAGCAGTACTTC	CASRPLWGAGEQYF
TRBJ1-1	.	.	TRBV18	TGTGCCAGCTCACCATCACCGTACACTGAAGCTTTCTTT	CASSPSPYTEAFF
TRBJ1-4	.	.	TRBV13	TGTGCCAGCAGCCAACACAACTCAACTAATGAAAAACTGTTTTTT	CASSQHNSTNEKLFF
TRBJ2-1	.	TRBD2	TRBV29-1	TGCAGCGTTGAAGGGGCGGGAGATGGCAATGAGCAGTTCTTC	CSVEGAGDGNEQFF
TRBJ1-1	.	.	TRBV6-5	TGTGCCAGCAGCCCCTCTTCTACTGAAGCTTTCTTT	CASSPSSTEAFF
TRBJ2-7	few	.	TRBV14	TGTGCCAGCAGCCAAGATCCAGGGAACGAGCAGTACTTC	CASSQDPGNEQYF